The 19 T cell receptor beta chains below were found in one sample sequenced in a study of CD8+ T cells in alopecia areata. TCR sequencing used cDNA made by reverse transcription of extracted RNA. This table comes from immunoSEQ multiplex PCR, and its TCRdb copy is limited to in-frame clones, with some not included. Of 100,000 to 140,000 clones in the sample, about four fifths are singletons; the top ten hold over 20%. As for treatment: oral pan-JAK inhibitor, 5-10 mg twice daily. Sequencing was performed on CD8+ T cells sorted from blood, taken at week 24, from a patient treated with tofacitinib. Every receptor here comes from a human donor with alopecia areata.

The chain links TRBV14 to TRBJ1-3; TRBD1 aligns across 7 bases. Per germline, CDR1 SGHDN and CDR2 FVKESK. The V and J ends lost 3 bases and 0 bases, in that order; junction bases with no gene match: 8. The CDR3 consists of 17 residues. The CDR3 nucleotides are TGTGCCAGCAGCCAGGTTCCGGGACAGCACTCTGGAAACACCATATATTTT. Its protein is CASSQVPGQHSGNTIYF.

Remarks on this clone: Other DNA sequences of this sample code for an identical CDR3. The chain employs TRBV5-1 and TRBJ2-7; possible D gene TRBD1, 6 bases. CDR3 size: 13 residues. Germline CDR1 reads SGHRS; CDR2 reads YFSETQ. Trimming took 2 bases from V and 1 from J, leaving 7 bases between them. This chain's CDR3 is CASSFGQSYEQYF. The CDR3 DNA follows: TGCGCCAGCAGCTTTGGACAGTCCTACGAGCAGTACTTC. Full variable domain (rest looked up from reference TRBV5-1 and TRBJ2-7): KAGVTQTPRYLIKTRGQQVTLSCSPISGHRSVSWYQQTPGQGLQFLFEYFSETQRNKGNFPGRFSGRQFSNSRSEMNVSTLELGDSALYLCASSFGQSYEQYFGPGTRLTVT.

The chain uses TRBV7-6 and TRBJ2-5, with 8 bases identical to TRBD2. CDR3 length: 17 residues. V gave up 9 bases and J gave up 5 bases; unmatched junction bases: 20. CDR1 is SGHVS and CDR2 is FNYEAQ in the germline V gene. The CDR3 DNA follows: TGTGCCAGTCTGGACCAACCTCTTCCGGGGGGGGTTGAGACCCAGTACTTC. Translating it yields CASLDQPLPGGVETQYF.

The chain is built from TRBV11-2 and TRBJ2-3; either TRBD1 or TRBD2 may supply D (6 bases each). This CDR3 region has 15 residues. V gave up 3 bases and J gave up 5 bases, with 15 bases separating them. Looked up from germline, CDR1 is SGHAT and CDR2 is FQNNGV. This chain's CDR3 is CASSFRGRGIDTQYF. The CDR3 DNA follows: TGTGCCAGCAGCTTTCGGGGGCGAGGTATAGATACGCAGTATTTT.

CDR3 coding DNA: TGCGCCAGCAGCCAATCCGGGACTAGCGGTTCAGATACGCAGTATTTT. This gives the protein CASSQSGTSGSDTQYF. The gene calls are TRBV4-3 and TRBJ2-3; 11 positions match TRBD2. Germline CDR1 and CDR2: LGHNA and YSLEER. Trimming took 2 bases from V and 4 from J; bases not matched to a gene: 5. The CDR3 is 16 amino acids.

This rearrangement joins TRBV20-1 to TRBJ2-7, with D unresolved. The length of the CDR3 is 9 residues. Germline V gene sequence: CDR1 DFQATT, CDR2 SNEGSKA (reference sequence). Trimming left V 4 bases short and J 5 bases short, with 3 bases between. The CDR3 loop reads CSANNEQYF. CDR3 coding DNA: TGCAGTGCTAATAACGAGCAGTACTTC.

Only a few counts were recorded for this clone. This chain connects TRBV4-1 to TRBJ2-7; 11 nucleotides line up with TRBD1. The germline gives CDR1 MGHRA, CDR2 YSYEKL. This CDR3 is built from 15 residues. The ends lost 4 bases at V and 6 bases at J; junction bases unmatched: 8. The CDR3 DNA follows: TGCGCCAGCAGCCGAACGGGACAGGGGGTTGGCGAGCAGTACTTC. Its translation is CASSRTGQGVGEQYF.

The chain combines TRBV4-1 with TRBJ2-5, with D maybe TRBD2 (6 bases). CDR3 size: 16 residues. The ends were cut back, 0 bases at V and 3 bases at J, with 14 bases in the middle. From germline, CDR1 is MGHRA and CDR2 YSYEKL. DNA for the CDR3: TGCGCCAGCAGCCAAGAGATCGGGGGACTCAAAGAGACCCAGTACTTC. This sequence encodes CASSQEIGGLKETQYF.

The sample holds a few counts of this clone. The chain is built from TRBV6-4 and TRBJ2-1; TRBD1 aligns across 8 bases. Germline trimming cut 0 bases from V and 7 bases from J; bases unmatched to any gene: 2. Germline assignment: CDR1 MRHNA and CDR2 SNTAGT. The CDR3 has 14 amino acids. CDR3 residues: CASSDSRGPNEQFF. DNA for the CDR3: TGTGCCAGCAGTGACTCCAGGGGGCCAAATGAGCAGTTCTTC.

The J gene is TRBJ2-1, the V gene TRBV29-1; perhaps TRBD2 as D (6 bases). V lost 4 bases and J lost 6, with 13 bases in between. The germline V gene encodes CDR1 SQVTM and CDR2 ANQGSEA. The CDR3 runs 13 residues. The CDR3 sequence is CSVGGVRLNEQFF. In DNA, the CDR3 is TGCAGCGTTGGGGGGGTTCGGCTCAATGAGCAGTTCTTC.

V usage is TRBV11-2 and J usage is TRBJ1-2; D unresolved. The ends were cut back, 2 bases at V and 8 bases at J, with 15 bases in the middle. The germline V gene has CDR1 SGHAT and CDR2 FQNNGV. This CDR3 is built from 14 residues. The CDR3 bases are TGTGCCAGCAGCTTATACTCGAGCCCTTCCGGCTACACCTTC. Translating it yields CASSLYSSPSGYTF.

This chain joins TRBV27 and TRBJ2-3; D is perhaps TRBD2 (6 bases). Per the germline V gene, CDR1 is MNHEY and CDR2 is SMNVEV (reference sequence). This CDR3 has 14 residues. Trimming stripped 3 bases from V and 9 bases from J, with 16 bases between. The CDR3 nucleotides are TGTGCCAGCAGTTTGTCTGGTGGGGGGATGACGCAGTATTTT. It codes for CASSLSGGGMTQYF.

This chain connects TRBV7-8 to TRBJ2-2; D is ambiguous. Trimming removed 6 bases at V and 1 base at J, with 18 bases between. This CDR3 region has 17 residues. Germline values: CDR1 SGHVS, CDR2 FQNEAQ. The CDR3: CASSPDPDSVNTGELFF. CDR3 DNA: TGTGCCAGCAGTCCAGATCCTGACTCAGTGAACACCGGGGAGCTGTTTTTT.

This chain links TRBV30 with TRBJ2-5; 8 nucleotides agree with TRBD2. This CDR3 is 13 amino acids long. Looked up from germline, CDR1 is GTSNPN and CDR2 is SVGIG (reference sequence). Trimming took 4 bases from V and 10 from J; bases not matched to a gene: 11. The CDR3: CAWTAGGRGDQYF. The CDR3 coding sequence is TGTGCCTGGACTGCGGGGGGTCGTGGAGACCAGTACTTC. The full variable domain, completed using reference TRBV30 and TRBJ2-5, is SQTIHQWPATLVQPVGSPLSLECTVEGTSNPNLYWYRQAAGRGLQLLFYSVGIGQISSEVPQNLSASRPQDRQFILSSKKLLLSDSGFYLCAWTAGGRGDQYFGPGTRLLVL.

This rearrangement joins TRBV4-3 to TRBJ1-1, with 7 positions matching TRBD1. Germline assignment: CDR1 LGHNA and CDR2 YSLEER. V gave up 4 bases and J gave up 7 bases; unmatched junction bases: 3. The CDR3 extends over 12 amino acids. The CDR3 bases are TGCGCCAGCAGCCGCAGGACAGGTGAAGCTTTCTTT. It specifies CASSRRTGEAFF.

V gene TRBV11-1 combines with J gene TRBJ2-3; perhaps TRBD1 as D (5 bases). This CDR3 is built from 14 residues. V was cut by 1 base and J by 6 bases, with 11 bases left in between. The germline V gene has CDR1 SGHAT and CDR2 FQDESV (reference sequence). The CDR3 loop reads CASSLVGASDTQYF. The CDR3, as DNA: TGTGCCAGCAGCTTAGTTGGGGCCAGCGATACGCAGTATTTT.

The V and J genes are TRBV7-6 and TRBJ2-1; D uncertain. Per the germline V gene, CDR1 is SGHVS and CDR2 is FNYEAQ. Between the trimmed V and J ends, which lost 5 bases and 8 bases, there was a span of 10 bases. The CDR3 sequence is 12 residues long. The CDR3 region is CASSQREDEQFF. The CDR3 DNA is TGTGCCAGCAGCCAAAGGGAAGATGAGCAGTTCTTC.

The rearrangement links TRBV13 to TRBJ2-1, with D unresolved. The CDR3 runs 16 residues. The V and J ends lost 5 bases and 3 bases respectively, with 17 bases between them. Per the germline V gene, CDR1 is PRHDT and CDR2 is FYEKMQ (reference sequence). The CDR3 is CASSAATVRYYNEQFF. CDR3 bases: TGTGCCAGCAGCGCAGCAACCGTCCGTTACTACAATGAGCAGTTCTTC.

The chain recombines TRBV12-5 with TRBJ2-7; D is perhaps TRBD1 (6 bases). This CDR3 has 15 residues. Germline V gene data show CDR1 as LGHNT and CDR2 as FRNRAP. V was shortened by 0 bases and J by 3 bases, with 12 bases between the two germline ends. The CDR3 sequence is CASGLVGGEIYEQYF. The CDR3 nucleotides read TGTGCTAGTGGTTTGGTAGGGGGTGAAATCTACGAGCAGTACTTC.